Reported below is one TCR beta chain. The antigen is undetermined. This sample was taken from a study of identical twins. Study-level results: Twin pairs' shared out-of-frame alpha sequences were enriched in low generation probability. The presence of invariant MAIT and iNKT cells could partly confound analyses of zero-insertion sequences.

TCRdb recomputed calls from the 5' RACE reads with MiXCR, one row per CDR3 protein. The sample lists about 790,000 distinct CDR3 sequences; 15% to 20% were seen once. V was cut by 5 bases and J by 8 bases, with 12 bases left in between. This CDR3 region has 12 residues. This sample was also put to use in a study of T cells expressing NK-cell markers. That study reports: In more than 5 donors, dominant CD3+CD56+NKG2C+ clones formed roughly 1.0-8% of CD8+ cells. Leadership of the CD3+CD56-NKG2C+ fraction also belonged to these clonotypes in several donors.

Sequencing was carried out using PBMCs. This sequence was found in a woman between 18 and 29 years old in good health. The chain uses TRBV12-3 or TRBV12-4 and TRBJ1-2; TRBD1 might be the D (5 bases). The CDR3 spells CASSPRVGGYTF. In DNA, the CDR3 is TGTGCCAGCAGTCCCAGGGTCGGGGGCTACACCTTC.